This TCR beta chain appears in the sequencing data of a study of T cell changes during pregnancy in multiple sclerosis. V lost 0 bases and J 4 bases, leaving 8 bases between the germline ends. Germline-derived CDR1 and CDR2 are SGHKS and YYEKEE (reference sequence). The length of the CDR3 is 14 residues. A single count supports this clone. Sequencing used immunoSEQ multiplex PCR; TCRdb keeps in-frame clones, though not all of them. The sample lists tens of thousands of clones, about 89% occurring once. The starting material was peripheral blood, obtained in the first trimester of pregnancy. This clonotype originated in a female donor in good health, enrolled as a control in a pregnancy study. The V call is TRBV5-5, the J call TRBJ1-5, with a tentative D call TRBD1 (5 bases). This CDR3 reads CASSLAQGNQPQHF. The CDR3 DNA reads TGTGCCAGCAGCTTGGCCCAGGGTAATCAGCCCCAGCATTTT.